This entry features one T cell receptor (beta chain) sequence. Germline lookup yields CDR1 MNHEY and CDR2 SVGEGT. The CDR3 consists of 16 residues. V was clipped by 2 bases and J by 4 bases, with 15 bases between them. This record comes from a study of blood T cell repertoires in COVID-19. Across the whole study: Acute-phase and convalescent COVID-19 samples originated in the United States, Italy and Spain. The cDNA or gDNA used as material had been derived from T cells, B-cell-depleted T cells, or PBMCs.

Methods used by the authors: Amplification from reference gene primers served as the basis for estimated nucleated cell counts. Clones were sequenced by immunoSEQ multiplex PCR, and TCRdb holds only the in-frame ones, with some missing. V and J calls and clone size come straight from that table; D and trimming were deduced from the DNA. The profile covers 94,000 or so clones, with approximately 82% appearing a single time and around 25% taken by the ten largest. The sequence derives from a man aged 55 to 70 with acute or convalescent COVID-19. The rearrangement joins TRBV6-2 or TRBV6-3 to TRBJ1-3, with D maybe TRBD1 (5 bases). The sample taken for sequencing was peripheral blood. DNA for the CDR3: TGTGCCAGCAGTTACGCCGGTGTGGGGCGAGGAAACACCATATATTTT. It codes for CASSYAGVGRGNTIYF.